The text below deals with one TCR beta chain. Profiled with immunoSEQ multiplex PCR; TCRdb holds only in-frame clones, not every one. The sample records 640,000 or so clones, about 89% being singletons. Trimming removed 6 bases at V and 0 bases at J, with 6 bases between. There are 13 residues in the CDR3. From germline, CDR1 is MNHEY and CDR2 SMNVEV (reference sequence). The data were taken from a study of shared T cell receptors in the human thymus. This sample was also put to use in a study of human thymus T cells.

The receptor was isolated from a boy under three years old with a congenital heart defect. Sequences were obtained from thymocytes. The genes are TRBV27 and TRBJ1-5; D remains ambiguous. The CDR3 sequence is CASSRVSNQPQHF. CDR3 DNA: TGTGCCAGCAGCCGTGTTAGCAATCAGCCCCAGCATTTT.